These 10 T cell receptor beta chains share one sample of origin, sequenced in a study of Ad26.COV2.S vaccination and SARS-CoV-2 variants. Documented treatment: 19 received Ad26.COV2.S at low or high dose, single or two shots; 5 received placebo; per-sample allocation not given. The study sampled participants on day 63 after the first vaccine or placebo injection. Repertoires were generated with immunoSEQ multiplex PCR, while TCRdb's copy carries only in-frame clones and drops some. The table lists around 250,000 clones, 70% to 90% of them singletons. Sequenced here: peripheral blood, sampled in a trial of Ad26.COV2.S vaccine versus placebo. The receptors were sampled from a person between 18 and 59 years old who received the Ad26.COV2.S COVID-19 vaccine or a placebo.

The rearrangement links TRBV27 to TRBJ1-5; unclear D gene. Looked up from germline, CDR1 is MNHEY and CDR2 is SMNVEV (reference sequence). This CDR3 spans 15 amino acids. The V gene lost 3 bases and the J gene lost 5 bases, with 14 bases spanning the gap. CDR3 sequence reads: CASSFGGSTDQPQHF. The CDR3 coding sequence is TGTGCCAGCAGTTTTGGAGGGAGTACAGATCAGCCCCAGCATTTT.

This sequence joins TRBV7-2 and TRBJ2-2; 7 bases fit TRBD1. Trimming cost V 5 bases and J 6 bases; bases outside gene matches: 6. The germline V gene encodes CDR1 SGHTA and CDR2 FQGNSA. The CDR3 sequence is 14 residues long. The CDR3 loop is CASSPRDSSGELFF. In nucleotides, the CDR3 is TGTGCCAGCAGCCCTCGGGACAGCTCCGGGGAGCTGTTTTTT.

This chain connects TRBV4-1 to TRBJ2-2; a possible D gene is TRBD1 (7 bases). Germline CDR1 reads MGHRA; CDR2 reads YSYEKL. The V gene lost 3 bases and the J gene lost 1 base, with 15 bases spanning the gap. The CDR3 runs to 17 residues. The chain's CDR3 is CASSHPTGRGNTGELFF. In DNA form, the CDR3 reads TGCGCCAGCAGCCACCCGACAGGGCGGGGGAACACCGGGGAGCTGTTTTTT.

This clone showed up just once. The rearrangement joins TRBV4-2 to TRBJ2-3, with D hard to call. Per the germline V gene, CDR1 is LGHNA and CDR2 is YNFKEQ. This CDR3 spans 12 amino acids. V gave up 1 base and J gave up 14 bases, with 13 bases separating them. The chain's CDR3 is CASSQGVGRRYF. The CDR3, as DNA: TGTGCCAGCAGCCAAGGGGTGGGAAGAAGGTATTTT.

V gene TRBV11-2 combines with J gene TRBJ1-3, with TRBD1 identical over 7 bases. V lost 5 bases to trimming and J lost 3 bases; unmatched junction nucleotides: 7. From germline, CDR1 is SGHAT and CDR2 FQNNGV. The CDR3 has 15 residues. CDR3: CASSTTRGFGNTIYF. In DNA, the CDR3 is TGTGCCAGCAGCACAACCAGGGGGTTTGGAAACACCATATATTTT.

This sequence joins TRBV19 and TRBJ1-2, with 10 bases aligning to TRBD1. With V trimmed by 7 bases and J by 6 bases, 2 bases remained unmatched. This CDR3 is 12 amino acids long. CDR1 LNHDA and CDR2 SQIVND come from the germline V gene (reference sequence). CDR3 amino acids: CASKGTGDGYTF. CDR3 coding DNA: TGTGCCAGTAAAGGGACAGGGGATGGCTACACCTTC.

The CDR3 nucleotides read TGTGCCAGCAGCTTAAATGGGGGGGAGCAGTACTTC. Translated, it gives CASSLNGGEQYF. This sequence joins TRBV7-9 and TRBJ2-7; possible D gene TRBD2, 6 bases. The CDR3 consists of 12 residues. Trimming removed 2 bases from V and 7 bases from J, with 9 bases in between. The germline V gene encodes CDR1 SEHNR and CDR2 FQNEAQ (reference sequence).

The gene calls are TRBV19 and TRBJ2-1; 7 bases are shared with TRBD2. Trimming removed 3 bases from V and 4 bases from J; junction bases left unmatched: 6. Per the germline V gene, CDR1 is LNHDA and CDR2 is SQIVND (reference sequence). CDR3 length equals 15 residues. The CDR3 is CASSISAGDYNEQFF. CDR3 in DNA: TGTGCCAGTAGTATCTCGGCGGGAGATTACAATGAGCAGTTCTTC.

V usage is TRBV27 and J usage is TRBJ1-2; no reliable D call. Germline values: CDR1 MNHEY, CDR2 SMNVEV (reference sequence). The CDR3 has 13 amino acids. V was shortened by 3 bases and J by 2 bases, with 7 bases between the two germline ends. CDR3 sequence (DNA): TGTGCCAGCAGTTTTAGTTTGAACTATGGCTACACCTTC. Translation: CASSFSLNYGYTF.

The rearrangement uses TRBV11-2 and TRBJ2-1; TRBD2 is a possible D gene (7 bases). Trimming took 5 bases from V and 8 from J, leaving 22 bases between them. Germline CDR1 and CDR2: SGHAT and FQNNGV. The CDR3 has 16 amino acids. CDR3 sequence reads: CASSPKGGGAPDEQFF. As DNA, the CDR3 is TGTGCCAGCAGCCCCAAGGGGGGGGGCGCCCCCGATGAGCAGTTCTTC.